The T cell receptor (beta chain) under discussion was sequenced for a study of somatic mutations in cytotoxic T cells in rheumatoid arthritis. This clone appeared a few times. One base separates it from a far larger clone, so it is likely a read error. The CDR3 length is 16 residues. Germline CDR1 SGHVS, CDR2 FQNEAQ. V lost 9 bases to trimming and J lost 3 bases; unmatched junction nucleotides: 14. Profiled with immunoSEQ multiplex PCR; TCRdb holds only in-frame clones, not every one. The sample has about 10,000 clones; around 81% are singletons. The sample consisted of CD8+ T cells sorted from blood. The chain carries TRBV7-8 and TRBJ1-5, with 7 positions matching TRBD1. The sequence derives from a woman aged 45-65 years in good health. The CDR3 region is CASAADRQNFNQPQHF. Written as DNA, the CDR3 is TGTGCCAGTGCGGCGGACAGGCAAAACTTCAATCAGCCCCAGCATTTT.